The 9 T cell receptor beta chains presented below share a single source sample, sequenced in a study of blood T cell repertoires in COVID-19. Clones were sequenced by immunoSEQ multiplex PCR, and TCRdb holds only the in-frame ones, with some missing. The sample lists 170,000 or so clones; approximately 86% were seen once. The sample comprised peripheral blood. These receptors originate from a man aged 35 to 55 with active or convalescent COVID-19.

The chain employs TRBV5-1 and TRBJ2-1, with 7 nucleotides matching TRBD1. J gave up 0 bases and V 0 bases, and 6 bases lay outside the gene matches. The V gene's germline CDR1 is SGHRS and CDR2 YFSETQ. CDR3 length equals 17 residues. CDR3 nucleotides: TGCGCCAGCAGCTTGGCTCCGACAGGGAGCTCCTACAATGAGCAGTTCTTC. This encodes CASSLAPTGSSYNEQFF.

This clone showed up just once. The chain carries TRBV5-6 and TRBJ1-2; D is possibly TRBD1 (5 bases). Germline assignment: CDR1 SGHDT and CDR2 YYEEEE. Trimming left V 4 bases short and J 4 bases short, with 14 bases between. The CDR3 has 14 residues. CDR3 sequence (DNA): TGTGCCAGCAGCCCTGCCGGGGGGTTCTATGGCTACACCTTC. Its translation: CASSPAGGFYGYTF. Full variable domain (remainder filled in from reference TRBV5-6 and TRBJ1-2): DAGVTQSPTHLIKTRGQQVTLRCSPKSGHDTVSWYQQALGQGPQFIFQYYEEEERQRGNFPDRFSGHQFPNYSSELNVNALLLGDSALYLCASSPAGGFYGYTFGSGTRLTVV.

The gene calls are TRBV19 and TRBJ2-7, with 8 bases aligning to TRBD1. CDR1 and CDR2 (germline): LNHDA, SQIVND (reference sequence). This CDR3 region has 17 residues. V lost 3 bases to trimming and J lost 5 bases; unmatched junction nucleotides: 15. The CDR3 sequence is CASSIASYRGAFNEQYF. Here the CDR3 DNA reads TGTGCCAGTAGTATTGCCTCGTACAGGGGGGCATTCAACGAGCAGTACTTC.

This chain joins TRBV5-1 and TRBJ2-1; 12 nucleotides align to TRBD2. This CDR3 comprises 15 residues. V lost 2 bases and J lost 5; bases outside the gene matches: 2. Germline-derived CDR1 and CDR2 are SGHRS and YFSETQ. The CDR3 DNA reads TGCGCCAGCAGCTTAACTAGCGGGGGGCACAATGAGCAGTTCTTC. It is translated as CASSLTSGGHNEQFF.

CDR3 sequence: CASSPGKVNTGELFF. CDR3 DNA: TGTGCCAGCAGCCCCGGGAAAGTGAACACCGGGGAGCTGTTTTTT. V is TRBV5-4 and J is TRBJ2-2; possible D gene TRBD2, 5 bases. This CDR3 comprises 15 residues. Trimming stripped 4 bases from V and 1 base from J, with 11 bases between. Germline CDR1 and CDR2: SGHNT and YYREEE (reference sequence).

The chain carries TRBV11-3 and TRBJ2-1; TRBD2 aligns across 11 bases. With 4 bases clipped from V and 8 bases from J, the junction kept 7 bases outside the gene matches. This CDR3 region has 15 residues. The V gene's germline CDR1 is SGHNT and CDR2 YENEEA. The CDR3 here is CASSWGTSGFDEQFF. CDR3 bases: TGTGCCAGCAGCTGGGGGACTAGCGGTTTCGATGAGCAGTTCTTC.

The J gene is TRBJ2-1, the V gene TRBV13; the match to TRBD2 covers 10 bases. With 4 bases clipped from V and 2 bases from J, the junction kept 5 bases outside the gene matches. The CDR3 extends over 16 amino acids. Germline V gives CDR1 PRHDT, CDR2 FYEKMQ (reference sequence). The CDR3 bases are TGTGCCAGCAGCTCAATAGCGGGGGGCCCCTACAATGAGCAGTTCTTC. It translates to CASSSIAGGPYNEQFF.

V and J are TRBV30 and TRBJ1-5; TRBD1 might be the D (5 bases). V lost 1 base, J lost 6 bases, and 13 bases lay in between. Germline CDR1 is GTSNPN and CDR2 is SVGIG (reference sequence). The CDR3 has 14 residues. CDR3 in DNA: TGTGCCTGGAGTGACGGGACTTCGACTCAGCCCCAGCATTTT. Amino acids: CAWSDGTSTQPQHF.

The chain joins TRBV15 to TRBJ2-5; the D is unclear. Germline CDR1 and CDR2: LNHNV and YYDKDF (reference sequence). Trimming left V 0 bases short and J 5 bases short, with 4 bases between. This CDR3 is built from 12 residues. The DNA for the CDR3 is TGTGCCACCAGCAGAGATACTGAGACCCAGTACTTC. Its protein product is CATSRDTETQYF.